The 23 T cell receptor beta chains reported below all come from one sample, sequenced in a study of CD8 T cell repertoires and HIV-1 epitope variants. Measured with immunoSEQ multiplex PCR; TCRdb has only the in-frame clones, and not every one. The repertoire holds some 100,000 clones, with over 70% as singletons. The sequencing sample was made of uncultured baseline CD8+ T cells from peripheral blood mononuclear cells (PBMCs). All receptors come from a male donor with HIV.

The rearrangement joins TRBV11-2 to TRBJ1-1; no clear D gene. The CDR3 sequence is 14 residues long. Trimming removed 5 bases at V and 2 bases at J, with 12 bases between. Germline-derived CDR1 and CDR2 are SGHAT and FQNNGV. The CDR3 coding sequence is TGTGCCAGCAGCCCCCTTGGGGATAACACTGAAGCTTTCTTT. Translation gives CASSPLGDNTEAFF.

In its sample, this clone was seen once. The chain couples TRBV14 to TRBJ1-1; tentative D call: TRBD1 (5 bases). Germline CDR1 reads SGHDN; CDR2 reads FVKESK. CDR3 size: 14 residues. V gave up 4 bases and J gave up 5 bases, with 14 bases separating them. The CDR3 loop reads CASSPGPRRTEAFF. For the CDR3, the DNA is TGTGCCAGCAGCCCGGGACCTAGACGAACTGAAGCTTTCTTT.

The CDR3: CASSIRGQPQHF. The CDR3 bases are TGTGCCAGTAGTATTAGGGGCCAGCCCCAGCATTTT. The V gene is TRBV19, the J gene TRBJ1-5; D is perhaps TRBD1 (5 bases). The CDR3 runs to 12 residues. In germline, CDR1 is LNHDA, CDR2 SQIVND (reference sequence). Trimming removed 3 bases at V and 7 bases at J, with 7 bases between.

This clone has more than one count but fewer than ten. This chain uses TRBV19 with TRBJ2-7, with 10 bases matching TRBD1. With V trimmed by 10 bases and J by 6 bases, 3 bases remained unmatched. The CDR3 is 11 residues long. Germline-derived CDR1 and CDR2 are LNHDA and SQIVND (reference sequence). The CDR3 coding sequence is TGTGCCACCGGACAGGGGGGCGAGCAGTACTTC. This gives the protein CATGQGGEQYF.

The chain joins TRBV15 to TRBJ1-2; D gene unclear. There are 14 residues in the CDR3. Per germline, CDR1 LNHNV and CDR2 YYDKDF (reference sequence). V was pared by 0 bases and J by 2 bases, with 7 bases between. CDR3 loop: CATSRDLQNYGYTF. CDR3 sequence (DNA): TGTGCCACCAGCAGAGATCTACAGAACTATGGCTACACCTTC.

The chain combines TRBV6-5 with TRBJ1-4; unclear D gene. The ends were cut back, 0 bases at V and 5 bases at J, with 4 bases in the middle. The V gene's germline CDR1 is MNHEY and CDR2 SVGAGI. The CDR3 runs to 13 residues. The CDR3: CASSYSHNEKLFF. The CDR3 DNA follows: TGTGCCAGCAGTTACTCCCACAATGAAAAACTGTTTTTT.

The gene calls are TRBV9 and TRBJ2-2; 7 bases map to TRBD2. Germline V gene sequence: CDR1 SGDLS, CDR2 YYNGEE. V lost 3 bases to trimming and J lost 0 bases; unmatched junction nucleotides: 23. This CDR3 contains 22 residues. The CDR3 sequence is CASSGPVVGGGTIEPNTGELFF. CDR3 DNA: TGTGCCAGCAGCGGACCGGTGGTGGGCGGGGGTACGATCGAACCGAACACCGGGGAGCTGTTTTTT. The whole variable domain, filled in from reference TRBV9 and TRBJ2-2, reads DSGVTQTPKHLITATGQRVTLRCSPRSGDLSVYWYQQSLDQGLQFLIQYYNGEERAKGNILERFSAQQFPDLHSELNLSSLELGDSALYFCASSGPVVGGGTIEPNTGELFFGEGSRLTVL.

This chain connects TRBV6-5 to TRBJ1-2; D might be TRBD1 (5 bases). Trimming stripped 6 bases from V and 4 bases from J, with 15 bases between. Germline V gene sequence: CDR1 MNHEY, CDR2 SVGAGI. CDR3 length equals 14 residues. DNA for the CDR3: TGTGCCAGCAGACGGGACGGTTTTCCCTATGGCTACACCTTC. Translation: CASRRDGFPYGYTF.

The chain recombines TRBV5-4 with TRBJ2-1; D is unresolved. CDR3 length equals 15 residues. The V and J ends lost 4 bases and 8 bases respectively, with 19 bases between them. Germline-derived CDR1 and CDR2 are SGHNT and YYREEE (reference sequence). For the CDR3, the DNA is TGTGCCAGCAGCCTGCCGGGCGGTCTTAGGGATGAGCAGTTCTTC. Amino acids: CASSLPGGLRDEQFF. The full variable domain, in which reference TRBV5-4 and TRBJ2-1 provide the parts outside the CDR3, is ETGVTQSPTHLIKTRGQQVTLRCSSQSGHNTVSWYQQALGQGPQFIFQYYREEENGRGNFPPRFSGLQFPNYSSELNVNALELDDSALYLCASSLPGGLRDEQFFGPGTRLTVL.

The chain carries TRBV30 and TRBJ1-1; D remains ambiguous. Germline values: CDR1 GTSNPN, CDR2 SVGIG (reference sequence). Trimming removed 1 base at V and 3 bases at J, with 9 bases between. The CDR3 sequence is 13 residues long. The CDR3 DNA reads TGTGCCTGGAGTGACTCAGGCCACACTGAAGCTTTCTTT. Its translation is CAWSDSGHTEAFF.

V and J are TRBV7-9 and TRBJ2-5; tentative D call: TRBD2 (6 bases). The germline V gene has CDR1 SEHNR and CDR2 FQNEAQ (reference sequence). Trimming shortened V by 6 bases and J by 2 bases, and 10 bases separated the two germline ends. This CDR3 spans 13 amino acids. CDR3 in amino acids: CASSLGGQETQYF. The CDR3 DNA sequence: TGTGCCAGCAGTCTCGGGGGACAAGAGACCCAGTACTTC.

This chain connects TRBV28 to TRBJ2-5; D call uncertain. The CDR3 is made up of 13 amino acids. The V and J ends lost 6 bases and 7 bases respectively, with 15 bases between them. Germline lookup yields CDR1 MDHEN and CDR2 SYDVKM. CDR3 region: CASSPTSLGTQYF. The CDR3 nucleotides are TGTGCCAGCAGCCCAACTTCTCTAGGGACCCAGTACTTC.

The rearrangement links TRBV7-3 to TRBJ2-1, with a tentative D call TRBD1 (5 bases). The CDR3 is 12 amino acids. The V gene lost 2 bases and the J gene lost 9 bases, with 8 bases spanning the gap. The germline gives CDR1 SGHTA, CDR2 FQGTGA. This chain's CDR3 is CASSLFQGEQFF. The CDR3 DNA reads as TGTGCCAGCAGCTTATTCCAGGGTGAGCAGTTCTTC.

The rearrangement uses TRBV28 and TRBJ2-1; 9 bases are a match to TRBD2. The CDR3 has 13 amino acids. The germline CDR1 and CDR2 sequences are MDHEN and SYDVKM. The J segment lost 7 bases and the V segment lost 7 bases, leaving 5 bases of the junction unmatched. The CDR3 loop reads CASMASGRNEQFF. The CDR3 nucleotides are TGTGCCAGCATGGCGAGCGGGAGGAATGAGCAGTTCTTC.

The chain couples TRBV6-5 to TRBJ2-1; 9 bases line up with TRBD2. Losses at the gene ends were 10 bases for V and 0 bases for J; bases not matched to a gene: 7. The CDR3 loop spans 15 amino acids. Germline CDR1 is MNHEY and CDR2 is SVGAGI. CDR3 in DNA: TGTGCCACCCGTAGCGGGAGAATCTCCTACAATGAGCAGTTCTTC. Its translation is CATRSGRISYNEQFF.

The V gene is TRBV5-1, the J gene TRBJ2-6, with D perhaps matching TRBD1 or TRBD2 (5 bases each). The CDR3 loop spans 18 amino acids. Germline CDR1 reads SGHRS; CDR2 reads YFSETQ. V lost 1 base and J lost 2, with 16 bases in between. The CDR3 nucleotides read TGCGCCAGCAGCTTGCGGGACCCCGGTAGGGCTGGGGCCAACGTCCTGACTTTC. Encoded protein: CASSLRDPGRAGANVLTF.

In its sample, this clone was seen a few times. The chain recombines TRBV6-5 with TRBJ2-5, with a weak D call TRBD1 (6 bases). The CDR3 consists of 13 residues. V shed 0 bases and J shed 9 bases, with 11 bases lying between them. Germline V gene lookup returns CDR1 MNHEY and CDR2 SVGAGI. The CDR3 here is CASSYSRGQPQYF. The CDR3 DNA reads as TGTGCCAGCAGTTACTCACGTGGACAGCCCCAGTACTTC.

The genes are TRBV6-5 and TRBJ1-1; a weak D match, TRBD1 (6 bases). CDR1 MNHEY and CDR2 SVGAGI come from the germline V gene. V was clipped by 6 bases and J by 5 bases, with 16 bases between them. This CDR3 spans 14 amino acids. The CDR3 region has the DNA TGTGCCAGCAGGACCGTAGGGGGGCGAACTGAAGCTTTCTTT. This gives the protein CASRTVGGRTEAFF.

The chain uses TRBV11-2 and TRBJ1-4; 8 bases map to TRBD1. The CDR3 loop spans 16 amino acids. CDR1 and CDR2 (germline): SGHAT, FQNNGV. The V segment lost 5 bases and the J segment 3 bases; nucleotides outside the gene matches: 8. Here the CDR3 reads CASSQRQGWPNEKLFF. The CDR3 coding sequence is TGTGCCAGCAGCCAACGACAGGGGTGGCCTAATGAAAAACTGTTTTTT.

CDR3 sequence: CASSPQSSYEQYF. The DNA for the CDR3 is TGTGCCAGCAGCCCACAGAGCTCCTACGAGCAGTACTTC. The chain has TRBV7-9 and TRBJ2-7; D unclear. The CDR3 sequence is 13 residues long. The germline V and J ends were trimmed by 5 bases and 0 bases, with 8 bases remaining between them. Germline V gene lookup returns CDR1 SEHNR and CDR2 FQNEAQ (reference sequence). Full variable domain (outside the CDR3, taken from reference TRBV7-9 and TRBJ2-7): DTGVSQNPRHKITKRGQNVTFRCDPISEHNRLYWYRQTLGQGPEFLTYFQNEAQLEKSRLLSDRFSAERPKGSFSTLEIQRTEQGDSAMYLCASSPQSSYEQYFGPGTRLTVT.

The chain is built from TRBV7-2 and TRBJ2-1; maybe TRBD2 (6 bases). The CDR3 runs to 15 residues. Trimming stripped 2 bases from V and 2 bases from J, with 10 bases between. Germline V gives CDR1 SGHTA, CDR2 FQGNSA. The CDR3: CASSLLSSAYNEQFF. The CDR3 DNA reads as TGTGCCAGCAGCTTACTCTCTAGCGCCTACAATGAGCAGTTCTTC.

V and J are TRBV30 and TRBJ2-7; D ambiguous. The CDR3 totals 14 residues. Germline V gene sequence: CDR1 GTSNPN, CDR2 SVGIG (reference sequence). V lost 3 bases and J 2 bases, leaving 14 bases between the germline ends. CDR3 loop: CAWREEPYAYEQYF. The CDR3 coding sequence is TGTGCCTGGAGAGAAGAGCCCTACGCCTACGAGCAGTACTTC.

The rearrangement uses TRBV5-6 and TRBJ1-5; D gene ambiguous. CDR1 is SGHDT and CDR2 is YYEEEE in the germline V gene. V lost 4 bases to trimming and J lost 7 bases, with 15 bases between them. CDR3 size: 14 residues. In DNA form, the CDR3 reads TGTGCCAGCAGCCCTCTAGGCGGTTCCCAGCCCCAGCATTTT. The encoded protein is CASSPLGGSQPQHF.